The TCR beta chain described here comes from a study of cytomegalovirus exposure and HLA in healthy donors. This CDR3 comprises 15 residues. V shed 9 bases and J 2 bases; nucleotides not matched to a gene: 10. Looked up from germline, CDR1 is SNHLY and CDR2 is FYNNEI. This PCR relied on a set of 60 Vbeta primers and 13 Jbeta primers. Here immunoSEQ multiplex PCR was the method, and the copy in TCRdb shows in-frame clones only, minus some. The sample holds fewer than 50,000 clones, about two thirds seen once. The sample consisted of PBMCs. The receptor was isolated from a man in his sixties in good health and CMV-seropositive. V is TRBV2 and J is TRBJ2-7, with 10 bases that match TRBD2. CDR3 sequence: CASQLTSGRAYEQYF. CDR3 sequence (DNA): TGTGCCAGTCAACTCACAAGCGGGAGGGCCTACGAGCAGTACTTC.